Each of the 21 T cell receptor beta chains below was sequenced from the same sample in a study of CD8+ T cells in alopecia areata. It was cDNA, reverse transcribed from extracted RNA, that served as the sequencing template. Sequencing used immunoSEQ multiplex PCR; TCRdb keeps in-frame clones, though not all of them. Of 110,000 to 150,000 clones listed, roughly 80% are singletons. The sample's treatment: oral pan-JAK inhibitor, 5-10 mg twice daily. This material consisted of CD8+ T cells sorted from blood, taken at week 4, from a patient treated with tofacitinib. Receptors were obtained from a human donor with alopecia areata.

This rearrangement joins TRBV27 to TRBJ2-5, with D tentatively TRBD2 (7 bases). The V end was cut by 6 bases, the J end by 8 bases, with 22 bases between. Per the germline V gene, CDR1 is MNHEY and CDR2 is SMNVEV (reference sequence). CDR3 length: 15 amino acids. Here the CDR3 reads CASSPRGGDKVTQYF. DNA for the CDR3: TGTGCCAGCAGCCCGAGGGGGGGGGATAAAGTAACCCAGTACTTC.

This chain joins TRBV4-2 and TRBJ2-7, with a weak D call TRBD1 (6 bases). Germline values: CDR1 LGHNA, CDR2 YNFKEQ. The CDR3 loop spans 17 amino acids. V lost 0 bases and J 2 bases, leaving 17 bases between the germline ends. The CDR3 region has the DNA TGTGCCAGCAGCCAAGAGGAGGCAGGGGTGCTTGCCTACGAGCAGTACTTC. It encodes CASSQEEAGVLAYEQYF.

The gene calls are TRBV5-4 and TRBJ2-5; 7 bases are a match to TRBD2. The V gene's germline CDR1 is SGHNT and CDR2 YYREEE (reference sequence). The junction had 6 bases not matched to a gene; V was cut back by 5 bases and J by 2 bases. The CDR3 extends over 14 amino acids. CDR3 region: CASSWTGGQETQYF. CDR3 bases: TGTGCCAGCAGTTGGACGGGGGGACAAGAGACCCAGTACTTC.

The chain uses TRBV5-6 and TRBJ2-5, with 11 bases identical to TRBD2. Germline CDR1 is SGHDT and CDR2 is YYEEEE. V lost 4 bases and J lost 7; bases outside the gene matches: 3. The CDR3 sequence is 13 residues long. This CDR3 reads CASSGTSGVTQYF. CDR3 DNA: TGTGCCAGCAGCGGGACTAGCGGTGTGACCCAGTACTTC.

The CDR3 DNA reads TGCAGCGTTGAGGGAACAGGGGGCGAAGCTTTCTTT. Residues: CSVEGTGGEAFF. The chain carries TRBV29-1 and TRBJ1-1, with 9 bases identical to TRBD1. The CDR3 runs to 12 residues. The ends lost 3 bases at V and 8 bases at J; junction bases unmatched: 4. The germline V gene encodes CDR1 SQVTM and CDR2 ANQGSEA. The full variable domain, its missing parts supplied by reference TRBV29-1 and TRBJ1-1, is SAVISQKPSRDICQRGTSLTIQCQVDSQVTMMFWYRQQPGQSLTLIATANQGSEATYESGFVIDKFPISRPNLTFSTLTVSNMSPEDSSIYLCSVEGTGGEAFFGQGTRLTVV.

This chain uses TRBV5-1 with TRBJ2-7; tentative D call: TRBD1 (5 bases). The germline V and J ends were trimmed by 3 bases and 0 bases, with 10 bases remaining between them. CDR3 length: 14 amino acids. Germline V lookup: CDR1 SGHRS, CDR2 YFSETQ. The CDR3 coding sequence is TGCGCCAGCAGCTCGACAGAAAGCTCCTACGAGCAGTACTTC. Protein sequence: CASSSTESSYEQYF. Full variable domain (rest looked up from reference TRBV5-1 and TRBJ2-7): KAGVTQTPRYLIKTRGQQVTLSCSPISGHRSVSWYQQTPGQGLQFLFEYFSETQRNKGNFPGRFSGRQFSNSRSEMNVSTLELGDSALYLCASSSTESSYEQYFGPGTRLTVT.

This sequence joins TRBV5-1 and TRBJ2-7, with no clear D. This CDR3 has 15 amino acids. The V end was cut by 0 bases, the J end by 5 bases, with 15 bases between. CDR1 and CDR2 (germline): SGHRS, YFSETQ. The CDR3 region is CASSLDLSRKNEQYF. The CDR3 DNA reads TGCGCCAGCAGCTTGGATTTGTCCAGGAAGAACGAGCAGTACTTC.

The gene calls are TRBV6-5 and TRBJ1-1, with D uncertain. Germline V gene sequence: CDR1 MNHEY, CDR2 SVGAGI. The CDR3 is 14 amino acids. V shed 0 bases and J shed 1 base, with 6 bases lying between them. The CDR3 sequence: CASSYSAGNTEAFF. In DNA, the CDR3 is TGTGCCAGCAGTTACTCGGCCGGGAACACTGAAGCTTTCTTT.

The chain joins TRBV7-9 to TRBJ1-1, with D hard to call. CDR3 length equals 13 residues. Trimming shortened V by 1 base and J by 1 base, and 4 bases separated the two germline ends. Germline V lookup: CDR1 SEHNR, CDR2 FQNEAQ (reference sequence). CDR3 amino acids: CASSLGSNTEAFF. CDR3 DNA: TGTGCCAGCAGCTTAGGATCGAACACTGAAGCTTTCTTT.

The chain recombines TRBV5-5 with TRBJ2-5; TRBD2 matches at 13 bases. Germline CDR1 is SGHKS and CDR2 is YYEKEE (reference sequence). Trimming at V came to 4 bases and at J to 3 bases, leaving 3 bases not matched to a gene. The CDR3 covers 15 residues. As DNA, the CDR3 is TGTGCCAGCAGCCCCGGGACTAGCGGGGAAGAGACCCAGTACTTC. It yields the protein CASSPGTSGEETQYF. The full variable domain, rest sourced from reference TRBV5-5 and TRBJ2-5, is DAGVTQSPTHLIKTRGQQVTLRCSPISGHKSVSWYQQVLGQGPQFIFQYYEKEERGRGNFPDRFSARQFPNYSSELNVNALLLGDSALYLCASSPGTSGEETQYFGPGTRLLVL.

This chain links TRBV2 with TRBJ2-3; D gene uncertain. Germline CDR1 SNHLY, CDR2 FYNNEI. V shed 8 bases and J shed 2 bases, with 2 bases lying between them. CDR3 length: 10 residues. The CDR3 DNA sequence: TGTGCCAGCCTCACAGATACGCAGTATTTT. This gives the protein CASLTDTQYF.

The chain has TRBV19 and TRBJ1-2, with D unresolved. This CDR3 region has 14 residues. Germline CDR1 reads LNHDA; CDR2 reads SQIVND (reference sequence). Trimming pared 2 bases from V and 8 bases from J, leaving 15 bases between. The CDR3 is CASSISTGSQGYTF. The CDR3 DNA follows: TGTGCCAGTAGTATATCAACGGGGAGCCAGGGCTACACCTTC.

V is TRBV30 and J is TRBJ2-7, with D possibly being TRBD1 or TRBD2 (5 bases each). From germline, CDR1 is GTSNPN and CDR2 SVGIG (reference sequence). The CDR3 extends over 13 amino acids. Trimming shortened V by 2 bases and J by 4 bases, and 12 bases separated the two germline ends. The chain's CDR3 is CAWSMGEWYEQYF. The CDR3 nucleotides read TGTGCCTGGAGTATGGGGGAGTGGTACGAGCAGTACTTC.

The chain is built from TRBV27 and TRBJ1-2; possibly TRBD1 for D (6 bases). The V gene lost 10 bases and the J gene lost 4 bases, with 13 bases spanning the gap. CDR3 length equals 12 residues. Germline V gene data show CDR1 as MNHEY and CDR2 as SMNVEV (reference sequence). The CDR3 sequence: CATGGGGYGYTF. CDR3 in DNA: TGTGCCACCGGGGGAGGGGGCTATGGCTACACCTTC.

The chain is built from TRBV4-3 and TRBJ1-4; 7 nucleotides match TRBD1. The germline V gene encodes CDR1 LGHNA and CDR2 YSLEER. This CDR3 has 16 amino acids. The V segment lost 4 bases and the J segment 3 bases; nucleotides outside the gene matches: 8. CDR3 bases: TGCGCCAGCAGCCTTAGACCGGGACAGCCTAATGAAAAACTGTTTTTT. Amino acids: CASSLRPGQPNEKLFF.

In DNA, the CDR3 is TGTGCCAGCAGTTTAAGGGCAGCCCATTACGAGCAGTACTTC. Translating it yields CASSLRAAHYEQYF. This chain uses TRBV27 with TRBJ2-7; D not resolved. The germline V gene has CDR1 MNHEY and CDR2 SMNVEV (reference sequence). The CDR3 totals 14 residues. Trimming pared 2 bases from V and 4 bases from J, leaving 12 bases between.

The CDR3 DNA follows: TGTGCCAGCAGCTCTTTAACCGGGACTAGCTATGAGACCCAGTACTTC. Its protein product is CASSSLTGTSYETQYF. The genes are TRBV7-8 and TRBJ2-5, with 9 bases that match TRBD2. CDR1 is SGHVS, CDR2 FQNEAQ, per germline. The V and J ends lost 4 bases and 5 bases, in that order; junction bases with no gene match: 11. This CDR3 has 16 residues. The entire variable domain, with the rest obtained from reference TRBV7-8 and TRBJ2-5, is as follows: GAGVSQSPRYKVAKRGQDVALRCDPISGHVSLFWYQQALGQGPEFLTYFQNEAQLDKSGLPSDRFFAERPEGSVSTLKIQRTQQEDSAVYLCASSSLTGTSYETQYFGPGTRLLVL.

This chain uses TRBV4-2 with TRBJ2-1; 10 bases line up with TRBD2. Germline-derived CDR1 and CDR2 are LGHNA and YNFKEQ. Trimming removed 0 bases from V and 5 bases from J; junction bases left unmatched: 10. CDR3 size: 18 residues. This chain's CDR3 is CASSQEGIGLAEHNEQFF. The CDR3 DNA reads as TGTGCCAGCAGCCAAGAAGGCATAGGACTAGCGGAACACAATGAGCAGTTCTTC.

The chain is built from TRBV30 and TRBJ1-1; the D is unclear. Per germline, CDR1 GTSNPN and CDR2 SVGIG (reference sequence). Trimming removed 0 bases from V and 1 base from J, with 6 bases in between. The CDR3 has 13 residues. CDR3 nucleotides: TGTGCCTGGAGTGTAGTAGGGAACACTGAAGCTTTCTTT. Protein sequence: CAWSVVGNTEAFF.

CDR3: CASSYGTGGEQYF. CDR3 nucleotide sequence: TGTGCCAGCAGCTATGGGACAGGGGGCGAGCAGTACTTC. The chain has TRBV7-9 and TRBJ2-7, with 11 bases fitting TRBD1. V lost 4 bases, J lost 6 bases, and 2 bases stayed unmatched. Germline CDR1 is SEHNR and CDR2 is FQNEAQ (reference sequence). The length of the CDR3 is 13 residues.

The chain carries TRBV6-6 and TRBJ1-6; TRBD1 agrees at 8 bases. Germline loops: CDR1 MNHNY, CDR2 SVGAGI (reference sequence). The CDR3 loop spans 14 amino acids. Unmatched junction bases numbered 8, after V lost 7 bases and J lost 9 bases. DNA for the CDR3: TGTGCCAGCACCGCGACAGGGGAAGGTTCACCCCTCCACTTT. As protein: CASTATGEGSPLHF.